This TCR beta chain was documented in a study of cytomegalovirus exposure and HLA in healthy donors. Study results and caveats: Being productive about 87% or about 30% of the time was typical of most TCR beta V segments in an earlier analysis. Among TCR beta chains, those listed as cytomegalovirus-associated numbered fewer than 200.

CDR1 SGHVS and CDR2 FQNEAQ come from the germline V gene. With 8 bases clipped from V and 3 bases from J, the junction kept 8 bases outside the gene matches. CDR3 length: 15 amino acids. 60 Vbeta and 13 Jbeta primers were used in PCR. Original analysis: In a later analysis, some 80 million unique TCR beta chains included roughly 11 million shared by two or more donors. Using immunoSEQ multiplex PCR, the repertoire was profiled, and TCRdb retains in-frame clones only, with some absent. Clone size and the V and J calls come from that table; the DNA yielded D and trimming. This sample has under 200,000 clones; around 79% occur once, and the top ten carry 2.1%. As concerns this clone: Its antigen is undetermined.

V and J are TRBV7-8 and TRBJ2-3; the match to TRBD2 covers 10 bases. The sequenced sample consisted of PBMCs. The sequence came from a man aged 35 to 55 in good health and CMV-seronegative. The CDR3 DNA sequence: TGTGCCAGCTACCTTGGGACTAGCGCGACAGATACGCAGTATTTT. Amino acids: CASYLGTSATDTQYF.